These 21 T cell receptor beta chains were sequenced from one sample in a study of shared clonotypes between healthy human individuals. Sequenced by immunoSEQ multiplex PCR; TCRdb stores in-frame clones only, minus some. This table holds 800,000 to 1,200,000 clones, around three quarters found once. Source material: memory CD4+ T cells from PBMCs. Subset noted: CD45RA-negative fraction. The receptor set was obtained from a man between 18 and 35 years old in good health. Some clones in this sample may be carry-over from other donors' samples.

This clone was counted only a few times. The V call is TRBV11-2, the J call TRBJ2-2; a weak D match, TRBD2 (5 bases). In germline, CDR1 is SGHAT, CDR2 FQNNGV. The CDR3 contains 15 residues. Trimming removed 3 bases at V and 4 bases at J, with 12 bases between. CDR3 residues: CASSFVATRTGELFF. CDR3 sequence (DNA): TGTGCCAGCAGCTTCGTAGCGACCCGCACCGGGGAGCTGTTTTTT.

The chain has TRBV7-9 and TRBJ2-1, with 13 nucleotides matching TRBD2. The J segment lost 10 bases and the V segment lost 4 bases, leaving 13 bases of the junction unmatched. CDR1 is SEHNR, CDR2 FQNEAQ, per germline (reference sequence). There are 17 residues in the CDR3. Written as DNA, the CDR3 is TGTGCCAGCAGCTCGGGGAAAGGGACTAGCGGGATTAACGAGCAGTTCTTC. Translation gives CASSSGKGTSGINEQFF.

The chain couples TRBV21-1 to TRBJ2-4; the D segment call TRBD1 is taken from the table without a DNA check. TRBV21-1 is classified as a pseudogene. The CDR3 sequence is 14 residues long. CDR3 residues: CASPGQSGKNIQYF. The CDR3 DNA is TGTGCCAGCCCGGGACAGAGTGGCAAAAACATTCAGTACTTC.

J is TRBJ2-6 and V is TRBV19, with TRBD1 identical over 7 bases. CDR3 length equals 15 residues. Trimming at V came to 10 bases and at J to 2 bases, leaving 8 bases not matched to a gene. CDR1 is LNHDA and CDR2 is SQIVND in the germline V gene (reference sequence). DNA for the CDR3: TGTGCCACCCTAATTCAGGGGGCTGGGGCCAACGTCCTGACTTTC. Its protein product is CATLIQGAGANVLTF.

This CDR3 is CASSLFAANTGELFF. The CDR3, as DNA: TGTGCCAGCAGCTTGTTTGCGGCGAACACCGGGGAGCTGTTTTTT. The chain recombines TRBV5-4 with TRBJ2-2; the D is unclear. V lost 1 base and J 0 bases, leaving 7 bases between the germline ends. Germline CDR1 and CDR2: SGHNT and YYREEE (reference sequence). The CDR3 is made up of 15 amino acids.

The CDR3 loop reads CASSEGPTSYEQYF. In nucleotides, the CDR3 is TGTGCCAGCAGTGAGGGACCGACCTCCTACGAGCAGTACTTC. The V gene is TRBV6-1, the J gene TRBJ2-7; D may be TRBD1 or TRBD2 (5 bases each). Germline V lookup: CDR1 MNHNS, CDR2 SASEGT. The CDR3 is 14 residues long. V dropped 3 bases and J dropped 0 bases, with 9 bases sitting between them.

The chain recombines TRBV7-2 with TRBJ2-1; no definite D call. V lost 1 base and J lost 9, with 7 bases in between. The CDR3 runs 12 residues. Germline CDR1 is SGHTA and CDR2 is FQGNSA. The CDR3 loop is CASSLVGIEQFF. CDR3 DNA sequence: TGTGCCAGCAGCTTAGTCGGAATTGAGCAGTTCTTC.

The sample holds a few counts of this clone. This same CDR3 is encoded by further DNA sequences in the sample. This chain connects TRBV5-1 to TRBJ2-5; D is uncertain. V gave up 1 base and J gave up 5 bases, with 3 bases separating them. CDR3 length: 11 amino acids. Germline V lookup: CDR1 SGHRS, CDR2 YFSETQ. The CDR3 sequence is CASSLSETQYF. In nucleotides, the CDR3 is TGCGCCAGCAGCTTGAGTGAGACCCAGTACTTC. Based on the CDR3 plus reference TRBV5-1 and TRBJ2-5, the full variable domain is KAGVTQTPRYLIKTRGQQVTLSCSPISGHRSVSWYQQTPGQGLQFLFEYFSETQRNKGNFPGRFSGRQFSNSRSEMNVSTLELGDSALYLCASSLSETQYFGPGTRLLVL.

This sequence joins TRBV10-3 and TRBJ2-5; tentatively, D is TRBD1 or TRBD2 (6 bases each). The germline V and J ends were trimmed by 6 bases and 3 bases, with 11 bases remaining between them. The V gene's germline CDR1 is ENHRY and CDR2 SYGVKD. The CDR3 sequence is 13 residues long. The CDR3, as DNA: TGTGCCATCAGGGAGGGGGGTGAAGAGACCCAGTACTTC. Its translation is CAIREGGEETQYF.

A single count supports this clone. The V and J genes are TRBV29-1 and TRBJ2-3; the match to TRBD2 covers 8 bases. With 5 bases clipped from V and 3 bases from J, the junction kept 1 base outside the gene matches. CDR3 length equals 12 residues. CDR1 and CDR2 (germline): SQVTM, ANQGSEA. DNA of the CDR3: TGCAGCGTTTCTAGCGGGACAGATACGCAGTATTTT. It translates to CSVSSGTDTQYF.

This sequence joins TRBV4-2 and TRBJ1-4; 7 nucleotides line up with TRBD1. V gave up 0 bases and J gave up 4 bases; unmatched junction bases: 8. CDR1 is LGHNA and CDR2 is YNFKEQ in the germline V gene. CDR3 size: 17 residues. The CDR3: CASSQDSPTGINEKLFF. The CDR3 DNA reads TGTGCCAGCAGCCAAGATAGTCCGACAGGGATTAATGAAAAACTGTTTTTT.

This rearrangement joins TRBV27 to TRBJ2-5, with 14 nucleotides matching TRBD2. The ends lost 6 bases at V and 0 bases at J; junction bases unmatched: 6. Germline V lookup: CDR1 MNHEY, CDR2 SMNVEV (reference sequence). This CDR3 is built from 17 residues. The CDR3 nucleotides read TGTGCCAGCAGGACTAGCGGGAGGGCCTTGTACCAAGAGACCCAGTACTTC. This gives the protein CASRTSGRALYQETQYF.

The V call is TRBV28, the J call TRBJ1-2, with D maybe TRBD1 (5 bases). CDR3 length: 13 amino acids. The germline V gene has CDR1 MDHEN and CDR2 SYDVKM. Trimming left V 6 bases short and J 1 base short, with 9 bases between. CDR3 sequence: CASRIDSNYGYTF. Here the CDR3 DNA reads TGTGCCAGCAGGATTGACAGTAACTATGGCTACACCTTC.

This sequence joins TRBV2 and TRBJ2-1; 10 bases map to TRBD2. The length of the CDR3 is 15 residues. Germline lookup yields CDR1 SNHLY and CDR2 FYNNEI. Losses at the gene ends were 6 bases for V and 7 bases for J; bases not matched to a gene: 9. Written as DNA, the CDR3 is TGTGCCAGCAGAGAGCGGGAGGGCCCCTTTAATGAGCAGTTCTTC. It translates to CASREREGPFNEQFF.

The chain uses TRBV19 and TRBJ1-3; 7 nucleotides agree with TRBD1. Germline V gene data show CDR1 as LNHDA and CDR2 as SQIVND (reference sequence). V shed 6 bases and J 0 bases; nucleotides not matched to a gene: 5. There are 15 residues in the CDR3. The CDR3 DNA reads as TGTGCCAGTAGACCCACAGGGGCCTCTGGAAACACCATATATTTT. It specifies CASRPTGASGNTIYF.

The chain recombines TRBV5-1 with TRBJ2-3; 8 bases are a match to TRBD1. CDR3 length: 13 amino acids. The ends lost 6 bases at V and 5 bases at J; junction bases unmatched: 5. The germline V gene encodes CDR1 SGHRS and CDR2 YFSETQ. CDR3 coding DNA: TGCGCCAGCACCACTACAGGGGGAGATACGCAGTATTTT. Its protein is CASTTTGGDTQYF.

This clone was recorded only once. The rearrangement joins TRBV28 to TRBJ2-5, with 10 bases lining up with TRBD2. J was trimmed by 7 bases and V by 6 bases; bases with no gene match: 8. The V gene's germline CDR1 is MDHEN and CDR2 SYDVKM. The CDR3 has 14 residues. CDR3 sequence: CASSTSGTGGTQYF. CDR3 sequence (DNA): TGTGCCAGCAGCACTAGCGGGACGGGAGGGACCCAGTACTTC.

This clone was counted many times. The chain employs TRBV4-1 and TRBJ2-3, with 12 bases that match TRBD2. The CDR3 consists of 14 residues. Germline V gene lookup returns CDR1 MGHRA and CDR2 YSYEKL. Trimming removed 4 bases from V and 7 bases from J; junction bases left unmatched: 3. CDR3 coding DNA: TGCGCCAGCAGCCGGACTAGCGGGAAGAATACGCAGTATTTT. It translates to CASSRTSGKNTQYF.

The CDR3: CASSLNTRGGEQFF. The CDR3 nucleotides read TGTGCCAGCAGCTTAAACACCCGCGGCGGGGAGCAGTTCTTC. The chain carries TRBV7-9 and TRBJ2-1; tentatively, D is TRBD2 (5 bases). Per germline, CDR1 SEHNR and CDR2 FQNEAQ (reference sequence). Deletions cut 2 bases from V and 10 bases from J, with 15 bases between. This CDR3 contains 14 residues.

This clone was detected a few times. The genes are TRBV19 and TRBJ1-2; D call uncertain. Trimming stripped 7 bases from V and 3 bases from J, with 18 bases between. The CDR3 has 15 amino acids. Germline values: CDR1 LNHDA, CDR2 SQIVND (reference sequence). The CDR3 DNA sequence: TGTGCCAGTAACCGACGCGCCCCTCCGGACTATGGCTACACCTTC. Residues: CASNRRAPPDYGYTF.

Note on this clone: This specimen includes other DNA sequences encoding the same CDR3. The rearrangement joins TRBV7-3 to TRBJ2-1, with D uncertain. Per germline, CDR1 SGHTA and CDR2 FQGTGA. The CDR3 totals 15 residues. V was pared by 1 base and J by 3 bases, with 10 bases between. The CDR3 sequence: CASSLNPASYNEQFF. As DNA, the CDR3 is TGTGCCAGCAGCTTAAACCCGGCCAGCTACAATGAGCAGTTCTTC.